The entry that follows covers one T cell receptor (beta chain) sequence. What it binds is not known. The authors divided CD4+ cells into CD45RA+ naive and CD45RA-negative memory subsets. This record belongs to a study of shared clonotypes between healthy human individuals. Study-wide results and limits: Sampling included only blood; tissue repertoires likely differ.

Genomic DNA of every subset was divided equally among multiple immunoSEQ plates. On sorted subsets, replicate PCRs used 150 to 250 ng DNA, or tens of thousands of T cell genomes. TCRdb's table, derived via immunoSEQ multiplex PCR, lists solely in-frame clones and lacks some. The table has over a million clones, around 98.5% seen once. CDR1 is SEHNR and CDR2 is FQNEAQ in the germline V gene (reference sequence). The CDR3 totals 13 residues. The V end was cut by 6 bases, the J end by 1 base, with 8 bases between. The source is a man aged 25-40 years in good health. The specimen was naive CD4+ T cells sorted from blood. Described subset: CD45RA+ positively selected. The chain employs TRBV7-9 and TRBJ2-3, with D uncertain. CDR3 DNA: TGTGCCAGCAGGGGCTGGGGCACAGATACGCAGTATTTT. Translation gives CASRGWGTDTQYF.